The 24 T cell receptor beta chains below were found in one sample sequenced in a study of cytomegalovirus exposure and HLA in healthy donors. PCR was performed using 60 Vbeta and 13 Jbeta primers. This table comes from immunoSEQ multiplex PCR, and its TCRdb copy is limited to in-frame clones, with some not included. The data contain 150,000 or so clones, over 75% of them seen just once; the ten biggest clones take up roughly 9.3%. Material for sequencing was PBMCs. Source of these receptors: a man aged 18 to 29 in good health and CMV-seropositive.

The chain joins TRBV2 to TRBJ2-7; weak D call: TRBD1 (6 bases). Trimming left V 6 bases short and J 0 bases short, with 15 bases between. Germline-derived CDR1 and CDR2 are SNHLY and FYNNEI. The CDR3 extends over 15 amino acids. The DNA for the CDR3 is TGTGCCAGCAGAGAGGGGCAGGGGAGCTCCTACGAGCAGTACTTC. Amino acid sequence: CASREGQGSSYEQYF.

The chain uses TRBV9 and TRBJ2-2; possible D gene TRBD2, 6 bases. The CDR3 extends over 18 amino acids. V was cut by 4 bases and J by 0 bases, with 19 bases left in between. Looked up from germline, CDR1 is SGDLS and CDR2 is YYNGEE. CDR3 nucleotides: TGTGCCAGCAGCATATCGACCCCGGGGGAGTCGAACACCGGGGAGCTGTTTTTT. Its translation: CASSISTPGESNTGELFF.

The chain joins TRBV29-1 to TRBJ2-5, with D possibly TRBD1 on 6 matching bases. This CDR3 has 12 amino acids. The germline V and J ends were trimmed by 7 bases and 3 bases, with 12 bases remaining between them. CDR1 and CDR2 (germline): SQVTM, ANQGSEA. The CDR3 nucleotides are TGCAGCGCCGCCGACAGGAAAGAGACCCAGTACTTC. This translates into CSAADRKETQYF.

This rearrangement joins TRBV6-5 to TRBJ2-3; 9 positions match TRBD2. The germline V gene encodes CDR1 MNHEY and CDR2 SVGAGI. The CDR3 extends over 15 amino acids. Trimming cost V 8 bases and J 9 bases; bases outside gene matches: 15. The CDR3 nucleotides are TGTGCCAGCGCAATAGGGACCGGGACTAGCTCGACGCAGTATTTT. This encodes CASAIGTGTSSTQYF.

The rearrangement links TRBV5-1 to TRBJ1-6, with 7 positions matching TRBD1. Germline CDR1 SGHRS, CDR2 YFSETQ. V lost 5 bases and J lost 4; bases outside the gene matches: 9. The length of the CDR3 is 16 residues. The CDR3 loop reads CASREIGQAYNSPLHF. CDR3 in DNA: TGCGCCAGCAGAGAGATCGGACAGGCTTATAATTCACCCCTCCACTTT.

This clone was detected a few times. V usage is TRBV28 and J usage is TRBJ1-4, with D uncertain. This CDR3 region has 15 residues. The germline V gene has CDR1 MDHEN and CDR2 SYDVKM. V dropped 2 bases and J dropped 7 bases, with 14 bases sitting between them. This chain's CDR3 is CASSLRLGQFEKLFF. Here the CDR3 DNA reads TGTGCCAGCAGTTTACGTCTGGGCCAATTTGAAAAACTGTTTTTT.

This chain connects TRBV5-1 to TRBJ2-2; a weak D match, TRBD2 (6 bases). Germline V gene data show CDR1 as SGHRS and CDR2 as YFSETQ. V dropped 1 base and J dropped 0 bases, with 7 bases sitting between them. The CDR3 has 15 amino acids. Written as DNA, the CDR3 is TGCGCCAGCAGCTTGCCTAGCGCGAACACCGGGGAGCTGTTTTTT. This codes for CASSLPSANTGELFF. Combining the CDR3 with reference TRBV5-1 and TRBJ2-2 gives the whole variable domain KAGVTQTPRYLIKTRGQQVTLSCSPISGHRSVSWYQQTPGQGLQFLFEYFSETQRNKGNFPGRFSGRQFSNSRSEMNVSTLELGDSALYLCASSLPSANTGELFFGEGSRLTVL.

This chain uses TRBV6-5 with TRBJ2-7; weak D call: TRBD2 (6 bases). Trimming removed 7 bases at V and 0 bases at J, with 13 bases between. The germline CDR1 and CDR2 sequences are MNHEY and SVGAGI. This CDR3 is 14 amino acids long. The CDR3 is CASNAGIGSYEQYF. The CDR3, as DNA: TGTGCCAGCAACGCGGGGATCGGCTCCTACGAGCAGTACTTC.

The chain employs TRBV11-2 and TRBJ1-1; TRBD1 might be the D (6 bases). Germline CDR1 SGHAT, CDR2 FQNNGV. The V gene lost 5 bases and the J gene lost 4 bases, with 20 bases spanning the gap. The CDR3 covers 16 residues. The CDR3 loop reads CASSPTFTGPGTEAFF. CDR3 in DNA: TGTGCCAGCAGCCCAACATTCACAGGGCCCGGCACTGAAGCTTTCTTT.

The gene calls are TRBV6-4 and TRBJ1-1, with 11 bases that match TRBD1. The V segment lost 4 bases and the J segment 3 bases; nucleotides outside the gene matches: 1. Per germline, CDR1 MRHNA and CDR2 SNTAGT. The CDR3 loop spans 14 amino acids. CDR3 sequence: CASSVGQGDTEAFF. The CDR3 region has the DNA TGTGCCAGCAGTGTGGGACAGGGGGACACTGAAGCTTTCTTT.

This chain joins TRBV2 and TRBJ1-6, with 8 bases that match TRBD1. Germline V gene data show CDR1 as SNHLY and CDR2 as FYNNEI. Trimming removed 1 base from V and 9 bases from J; junction bases left unmatched: 8. The CDR3 consists of 16 residues. CDR3 sequence: CASSEGVRGLGSPLHF. CDR3 nucleotides: TGTGCCAGCAGTGAAGGGGTCAGGGGGCTCGGTTCACCCCTCCACTTT.

J is TRBJ1-5 and V is TRBV6-6; D remains ambiguous. The CDR3 covers 13 residues. The V gene lost 4 bases and the J gene lost 6 bases, with 10 bases spanning the gap. Looked up from germline, CDR1 is MNHNY and CDR2 is SVGAGI (reference sequence). CDR3 nucleotides: TGTGCCAGCAGTTTCTTTGCAGGTCAGCCCCAGCATTTT. It encodes CASSFFAGQPQHF.

The gene calls are TRBV19 and TRBJ2-3; D may be TRBD1 (6 bases). V lost 4 bases and J 7 bases, leaving 9 bases between the germline ends. Germline assignment: CDR1 LNHDA and CDR2 SQIVND (reference sequence). The CDR3 runs 12 residues. CDR3 DNA: TGTGCCAGTAGTAACAGGGTGTATACGCAGTATTTT. Translating it yields CASSNRVYTQYF.

In this sample, this clone turned up once. The gene calls are TRBV15 and TRBJ2-5; D is perhaps TRBD1 (5 bases). This CDR3 contains 13 residues. V lost 0 bases, J lost 5 bases, and 7 bases lay in between. Germline CDR1 LNHNV, CDR2 YYDKDF (reference sequence). For the CDR3, the DNA is TGTGCCACCAGCAGAGACAGGGTGGAGACCCAGTACTTC. Translated: CATSRDRVETQYF. Variable domain in full (rest from reference TRBV15 and TRBJ2-5): DAMVIQNPRYQVTQFGKPVTLSCSQTLNHNVMYWYQQKSSQAPKLLFHYYDKDFNNEADTPDNFQSRRPNTSFCFLDIRSPGLGDTAMYLCATSRDRVETQYFGPGTRLLVL.

The gene calls are TRBV25-1 and TRBJ2-2, with a weak D call TRBD1 (5 bases). This CDR3 has 16 residues. The germline V gene encodes CDR1 MGHDK and CDR2 SYGVNS. Trimming cost V 5 bases and J 0 bases, with 13 bases left between them. The CDR3 DNA sequence: TGTGCCAGCAGTCGCGCAGGGATTTCGAACACCGGGGAGCTGTTTTTT. This translates into CASSRAGISNTGELFF.

The chain uses TRBV10-3 and TRBJ1-1; 12 nucleotides line up with TRBD1. From germline, CDR1 is ENHRY and CDR2 SYGVKD. There are 14 residues in the CDR3. The trim removed 6 bases at V and 5 bases at J, leaving 4 bases unmatched. The CDR3 DNA is TGTGCCATCAGAGGGACAGGGGGCTGGACTGAAGCTTTCTTT. Translated: CAIRGTGGWTEAFF.

The chain joins TRBV30 to TRBJ1-6, with no clear D. Trimming shortened V by 3 bases and J by 13 bases, and 7 bases separated the two germline ends. This CDR3 comprises 10 residues. CDR1 is GTSNPN, CDR2 SVGIG, per germline (reference sequence). In DNA, the CDR3 is TGTGCCTGGAGCCCCGGGCCCCTCCACTTT. Translated, it gives CAWSPGPLHF. Full variable domain (remainder filled in from reference TRBV30 and TRBJ1-6): SQTIHQWPATLVQPVGSPLSLECTVEGTSNPNLYWYRQAAGRGLQLLFYSVGIGQISSEVPQNLSASRPQDRQFILSSKKLLLSDSGFYLCAWSPGPLHFGNGTRLTVT.

The rearrangement uses TRBV5-1 and TRBJ2-7; tentative D call: TRBD1 (5 bases). Between the trimmed V and J ends, which lost 5 bases and 0 bases, there was a span of 12 bases. This CDR3 is 14 amino acids long. From germline, CDR1 is SGHRS and CDR2 YFSETQ. DNA for the CDR3: TGCGCCAGCAGTCCGGACACCGGCTCCTACGAGCAGTACTTC. Translation: CASSPDTGSYEQYF.

The chain carries TRBV5-1 and TRBJ1-3; D is ambiguous. This CDR3 has 15 residues. V gave up 1 base and J gave up 0 bases, with 8 bases separating them. The germline CDR1 and CDR2 sequences are SGHRS and YFSETQ. As DNA, the CDR3 is TGCGCCAGCAGCTTGAACCAGATCTCTGGAAACACCATATATTTT. Amino acids: CASSLNQISGNTIYF. Based on the CDR3 plus reference TRBV5-1 and TRBJ1-3, the full variable domain is KAGVTQTPRYLIKTRGQQVTLSCSPISGHRSVSWYQQTPGQGLQFLFEYFSETQRNKGNFPGRFSGRQFSNSRSEMNVSTLELGDSALYLCASSLNQISGNTIYFGEGSWLTVV.

The rearrangement links TRBV30 to TRBJ1-2; D is unresolved. The CDR3 is 13 residues long. Per germline, CDR1 GTSNPN and CDR2 SVGIG (reference sequence). The chain's CDR3 is CATGFGLFYGYTF. The CDR3 bases are TGTGCAACTGGGTTCGGACTTTTCTATGGCTACACCTTC.

The chain uses TRBV19 and TRBJ2-5; D ambiguous. Germline-derived CDR1 and CDR2 are LNHDA and SQIVND (reference sequence). This CDR3 spans 13 amino acids. The ends were cut back, 3 bases at V and 2 bases at J, with 7 bases in the middle. The CDR3 spells CASSIFLQETQYF. The CDR3 DNA reads as TGTGCCAGTAGTATTTTTTTACAAGAGACCCAGTACTTC.

The chain combines TRBV7-9 with TRBJ2-5, with a weak D call TRBD2 (6 bases). Germline CDR1 reads SEHNR; CDR2 reads FQNEAQ (reference sequence). The CDR3 is 12 amino acids. Here the CDR3 reads CASAGLRETQYF. DNA for the CDR3: TGTGCGAGTGCGGGACTTCGGGAGACCCAGTACTTC.

The chain recombines TRBV7-6 with TRBJ2-3; D ambiguous. CDR1 SGHVS and CDR2 FNYEAQ come from the germline V gene. The CDR3 runs to 11 residues. Trimming cost V 4 bases and J 7 bases, with 6 bases left between them. The CDR3 bases are TGTGCCAGCAGCTCCGGTAATACGCAGTATTTT. Its translation is CASSSGNTQYF.

The gene calls are TRBV6-1 and TRBJ1-1, with a possible D match to TRBD1 (5 bases). The CDR3 totals 12 residues. Trimming removed 10 bases at V and 1 base at J, with 10 bases between. CDR1 MNHNS and CDR2 SASEGT come from the germline V gene. Here the CDR3 reads CATGGSNTEAFF. In DNA form, the CDR3 reads TGTGCCACTGGGGGGTCGAACACTGAAGCTTTCTTT.